One sample yielded the 30 T cell receptor beta chains listed below, sequenced in a study of blood T cell repertoires in COVID-19. TCRdb's table, derived via immunoSEQ multiplex PCR, lists solely in-frame clones and lacks some. This sample has fewer than 500,000 clones, with 87% found just once. The specimen sequenced was PBMCs or T cells enriched from blood (not recorded which). All receptors derive from a woman between 18 and 29 years old who had recovered from COVID-19.

The chain carries TRBV7-9 and TRBJ1-2, with 8 bases identical to TRBD1. The CDR3 length is 16 residues. CDR1 SEHNR and CDR2 FQNEAQ come from the germline V gene (reference sequence). Unmatched junction bases numbered 3, after V lost 0 bases and J lost 0 bases. The CDR3 sequence: CASSLAGTGANYGYTF. The CDR3 DNA follows: TGTGCCAGCAGCTTAGCCGGGACAGGAGCTAACTATGGCTACACCTTC.

This rearrangement joins TRBV2 to TRBJ2-2; D not certain. The CDR3 contains 16 residues. Germline-derived CDR1 and CDR2 are SNHLY and FYNNEI. Trimming shortened V by 2 bases and J by 0 bases, and 10 bases separated the two germline ends. CDR3 sequence (DNA): TGTGCCAGCAGTGAAACAGAGACGGCGAACACCGGGGAGCTGTTTTTT. Translation: CASSETETANTGELFF.

This clone was counted only a few times. The V and J genes are TRBV4-1 and TRBJ1-2; 9 bases are shared with TRBD1. The V and J ends lost 1 base and 5 bases, in that order; junction bases with no gene match: 11. Germline CDR1 MGHRA, CDR2 YSYEKL. This CDR3 region has 17 residues. CDR3 DNA: TGCGCCAGCAGCCAAGGGGGGCCGGGACAGGGAAATTATGGCTACACCTTC. Residues: CASSQGGPGQGNYGYTF.

V and J are TRBV4-1 and TRBJ1-2, with D unclear. CDR3 size: 16 residues. The V gene's germline CDR1 is MGHRA and CDR2 YSYEKL. Deletions cut 0 bases from V and 5 bases from J, with 16 bases between. The DNA of the CDR3 is TGCGCCAGCAGCCAAGAAGAGTCAGGAATTACGTATGGCTACACCTTC. Translating it yields CASSQEESGITYGYTF.

CDR3 amino acids: CASSYGTGDQPQHF. CDR3 DNA sequence: TGTGCCAGTAGTTACGGGACAGGGGATCAGCCCCAGCATTTT. This chain uses TRBV19 with TRBJ1-5; 10 bases are shared with TRBD1. The CDR3 loop spans 14 amino acids. The ends lost 5 bases at V and 5 bases at J; junction bases unmatched: 3. Germline values: CDR1 LNHDA, CDR2 SQIVND (reference sequence).

The rearrangement joins TRBV29-1 to TRBJ1-1; TRBD1 is a possible D gene (6 bases). Germline CDR1 is SQVTM and CDR2 is ANQGSEA. With 4 bases removed from V and 7 bases from J, the gap between germline ends came to 13 bases. The CDR3 is 12 residues long. CDR3 sequence: CSVVRGAGEAFF. Written as DNA, the CDR3 is TGCAGCGTTGTACGGGGGGCGGGTGAAGCTTTCTTT.

At least ten counts were recorded for this clone. The chain couples TRBV28 to TRBJ1-1; 9 bases are a match to TRBD1. This CDR3 contains 18 residues. Germline V gene lookup returns CDR1 MDHEN and CDR2 SYDVKM. The trim removed 3 bases at V and 1 base at J, leaving 12 bases unmatched. Written as DNA, the CDR3 is TGTGCCAGCAGTTTCTTTCCGGGACAGGGAAACGGGAACACTGAAGCTTTCTTT. It yields the protein CASSFFPGQGNGNTEAFF.

This clone has just a few counts. V gene TRBV11-2 combines with J gene TRBJ1-3; D remains unclear. CDR1 and CDR2 (germline): SGHAT, FQNNGV. The CDR3 consists of 14 residues. V lost 3 bases, J lost 1 base, and 7 bases lay in between. The CDR3 sequence: CASSFDWSGNTIYF. In DNA, the CDR3 is TGTGCCAGCAGCTTCGACTGGTCTGGAAACACCATATATTTT.

The chain uses TRBV28 and TRBJ1-1; D not certain. The germline V gene encodes CDR1 MDHEN and CDR2 SYDVKM. The V and J ends lost 8 bases and 4 bases respectively, with 11 bases between them. The CDR3 sequence is 12 residues long. CDR3 loop: CASGGRGTEAFF. As DNA, the CDR3 is TGTGCCAGCGGAGGGCGGGGCACTGAAGCTTTCTTT. Together with reference TRBV28 and TRBJ1-1, the CDR3 gives the full variable domain: DVKVTQSSRYLVKRTGEKVFLECVQDMDHENMFWYRQDPGLGLRLIYFSYDVKMKEKGDIPEGYSVSREKKERFSLILESASTNQTSMYLCASGGRGTEAFFGQGTRLTVV.

The chain joins TRBV18 to TRBJ1-6, with D unresolved. Germline loops: CDR1 KGHSH, CDR2 LQKENI. The CDR3 sequence is 15 residues long. V lost 3 bases and J lost 9, with 15 bases in between. CDR3 region: CASSPLAGEGSPLHF. The CDR3 region has the DNA TGTGCCAGCTCACCTTTGGCAGGAGAGGGTTCACCCCTCCACTTT.

V is TRBV5-1 and J is TRBJ1-1; the match to TRBD1 covers 9 bases. In germline, CDR1 is SGHRS, CDR2 YFSETQ. The ends lost 4 bases at V and 5 bases at J; junction bases unmatched: 12. The CDR3 extends over 16 amino acids. The CDR3 sequence: CASSKNTGTGRTEAFF. The CDR3 bases are TGCGCCAGCAGCAAAAACACCGGGACAGGGAGAACTGAAGCTTTCTTT.

V gene TRBV7-9 combines with J gene TRBJ2-2; D might be TRBD2 (6 bases). CDR3 length equals 13 residues. Germline lookup yields CDR1 SEHNR and CDR2 FQNEAQ (reference sequence). The V end was cut by 5 bases, the J end by 6 bases, with 10 bases between. The CDR3, as DNA: TGTGCCAGCAGCCAGGAGGGATCCGGGGAGCTGTTTTTT. Its protein is CASSQEGSGELFF.

The chain employs TRBV6-5 and TRBJ1-5, with D perhaps matching TRBD1 (6 bases). The germline CDR1 and CDR2 sequences are MNHEY and SVGAGI. This CDR3 is 15 amino acids long. V was clipped by 5 bases and J by 2 bases, with 13 bases between them. The DNA of the CDR3 is TGTGCCAGCAGTAATCAGGGGATCGGCAATCAGCCCCAGCATTTT. Encoded protein: CASSNQGIGNQPQHF.

The chain has TRBV5-1 and TRBJ2-7; the D is unclear. Germline CDR1 is SGHRS and CDR2 is YFSETQ. Trimming shortened V by 4 bases and J by 0 bases, and 8 bases separated the two germline ends. The CDR3 covers 13 residues. CDR3 sequence (DNA): TGCGCCAGCAGCCCAACGAGCTCCTACGAGCAGTACTTC. It specifies CASSPTSSYEQYF.

This clone is a singleton in its sample. The chain joins TRBV9 to TRBJ2-1; 15 bases line up with TRBD2. The CDR3 runs 17 residues. CDR1 is SGDLS, CDR2 YYNGEE, per germline. V shed 3 bases and J 10 bases; nucleotides not matched to a gene: 11. CDR3 nucleotide sequence: TGTGCCAGCAGCGCGGACTGGACTAGCGGGGGGGCTTGGGAGCAGTTCTTC. Its protein product is CASSADWTSGGAWEQFF.

Written as DNA, the CDR3 is TGCGCCAGCAGCTTGGGAGCGGGGGGGCCGGACGAGCAGTACTTC. Protein: CASSLGAGGPDEQYF. V usage is TRBV5-1 and J usage is TRBJ2-7; 10 nucleotides align to TRBD2. V was clipped by 0 bases and J by 5 bases; unmatched bases: 5. From germline, CDR1 is SGHRS and CDR2 YFSETQ. This CDR3 is built from 15 residues.

The rearrangement uses TRBV7-9 and TRBJ2-2; D gene ambiguous. V lost 3 bases, J lost 5 bases, and 10 bases lay in between. Germline V gene sequence: CDR1 SEHNR, CDR2 FQNEAQ (reference sequence). CDR3 length equals 14 residues. The CDR3 nucleotides read TGTGCCAGCAGCTTTTTCGGAGCTACCGGGGAGCTGTTTTTT. This gives the protein CASSFFGATGELFF.

The V and J genes are TRBV27 and TRBJ1-2, with 9 bases matching TRBD1. The length of the CDR3 is 16 residues. J gave up 1 base and V 5 bases, and 8 bases lay outside the gene matches. The germline V gene encodes CDR1 MNHEY and CDR2 SMNVEV (reference sequence). The CDR3 DNA reads as TGTGCCAGCAGTGCCCGAGGACAGGGGAATAACTATGGCTACACCTTC. Translated, it gives CASSARGQGNNYGYTF.

The CDR3 sequence is CASSPRAGAGTEAFF. CDR3 sequence (DNA): TGTGCCAGCTCACCACGGGCGGGCGCGGGAACTGAAGCTTTCTTT. This sequence joins TRBV18 and TRBJ1-1, with D hard to call. The germline gives CDR1 KGHSH, CDR2 LQKENI. This CDR3 has 15 residues. Trimming removed 1 base at V and 5 bases at J, with 14 bases between.

The chain links TRBV7-6 to TRBJ2-2, with 7 bases aligning to TRBD1. In germline, CDR1 is SGHVS, CDR2 FNYEAQ. V trimming: 1 base; J trimming: 7 bases; junction bases outside the gene matches: 9. The CDR3 totals 16 residues. The CDR3 loop is CASSLGGTGEHGELFF. Here the CDR3 DNA reads TGTGCCAGCAGCTTAGGGGGTACAGGGGAACACGGGGAGCTGTTTTTT.

CDR3 residues: CASSLWGQGIEAFF. As DNA, the CDR3 is TGTGCCAGCAGCTTGTGGGGACAGGGAATTGAAGCTTTCTTT. V and J are TRBV5-8 and TRBJ1-1, with 9 nucleotides matching TRBD1. CDR1 is SGHTS and CDR2 is YDEGEE in the germline V gene. This CDR3 is built from 14 residues. V lost 1 base, J lost 7 bases, and 5 bases stayed unmatched.

This clone has a single count. V is TRBV5-5 and J is TRBJ1-2, with D perhaps matching TRBD1 (6 bases). V lost 0 bases and J lost 4, with 10 bases in between. The length of the CDR3 is 14 residues. Looked up from germline, CDR1 is SGHKS and CDR2 is YYEKEE (reference sequence). CDR3 region: CASSLEGTSYGYTF. The CDR3 DNA reads as TGTGCCAGCAGCTTGGAAGGGACAAGCTATGGCTACACCTTC.

This chain links TRBV7-8 with TRBJ1-2, with 8 bases matching TRBD1. The CDR3 runs 18 residues. Germline values: CDR1 SGHVS, CDR2 FQNEAQ. With V trimmed by 4 bases and J by 4 bases, 17 bases remained unmatched. The CDR3 here is CASSSSRTTGGSSYGYTF. CDR3 in DNA: TGTGCCAGCAGCTCCAGCAGGACCACAGGGGGAAGTTCCTATGGCTACACCTTC. The full variable domain, rest sourced from reference TRBV7-8 and TRBJ1-2, is GAGVSQSPRYKVAKRGQDVALRCDPISGHVSLFWYQQALGQGPEFLTYFQNEAQLDKSGLPSDRFFAERPEGSVSTLKIQRTQQEDSAVYLCASSSSRTTGGSSYGYTFGSGTRLTVV.

V gene TRBV7-9 combines with J gene TRBJ2-3, with no clear D. Germline V gives CDR1 SEHNR, CDR2 FQNEAQ (reference sequence). The CDR3 runs 13 residues. Trimming removed 4 bases at V and 0 bases at J, with 5 bases between. CDR3 region: CASSYSSTDTQYF. The CDR3, as DNA: TGTGCCAGCAGCTATAGTAGCACAGATACGCAGTATTTT.

This chain links TRBV7-9 with TRBJ2-1; the match to TRBD2 covers 14 bases. The CDR3 has 17 amino acids. Germline CDR1 reads SEHNR; CDR2 reads FQNEAQ (reference sequence). Unmatched junction bases numbered 7, after V lost 1 base and J lost 8 bases. CDR3 sequence: CASSLGLAGGRMDEQFF. The CDR3 DNA is TGTGCCAGCAGCTTAGGACTAGCGGGGGGGCGCATGGATGAGCAGTTCTTC.

This clone has only a few counts. V and J are TRBV19 and TRBJ2-1, with a weak D call TRBD1 (5 bases). Germline-derived CDR1 and CDR2 are LNHDA and SQIVND (reference sequence). Trimming took 2 bases from V and 4 from J, leaving 18 bases between them. The CDR3 is 17 residues long. DNA of the CDR3: TGTGCCAGTAGTATAAGGGGAACAGTATCGCCTTACAATGAGCAGTTCTTC. Its protein product is CASSIRGTVSPYNEQFF. The whole variable domain, remainder taken from reference TRBV19 and TRBJ2-1, is DGGITQSPKYLFRKEGQNVTLSCEQNLNHDAMYWYRQDPGQGLRLIYYSQIVNDFQKGDIAEGYSVSREKKESFPLTVTSAQKNPTAFYLCASSIRGTVSPYNEQFFGPGTRLTVL.

This clone was observed a handful of times. CDR3 region: CASSLGVAGPYEQYF. CDR3 nucleotide sequence: TGCGCCAGCAGCTTGGGGGTAGCGGGGCCCTACGAGCAGTACTTC. The chain joins TRBV5-1 to TRBJ2-7, with TRBD2 identical over 8 bases. The J segment lost 2 bases and the V segment lost 0 bases, leaving 4 bases of the junction unmatched. The V gene's germline CDR1 is SGHRS and CDR2 YFSETQ. This CDR3 comprises 15 residues.

V gene TRBV28 combines with J gene TRBJ1-6; D not certain. Trimming pared 4 bases from V and 4 bases from J, leaving 8 bases between. This CDR3 comprises 14 residues. Germline CDR1 is MDHEN and CDR2 is SYDVKM. The CDR3 region has the DNA TGTGCCAGCAGTTCCGATAGATATAATTCACCCCTCCACTTT. It encodes CASSSDRYNSPLHF.

The rearrangement links TRBV11-2 to TRBJ1-3; 7 nucleotides agree with TRBD1. CDR1 and CDR2 from the germline V gene are SGHAT and FQNNGV. This CDR3 is 15 amino acids long. After removal of 5 bases from V and 1 base from J, the junction contained 5 bases not matched to a gene. The CDR3 region is CASSPGQASGNTIYF. The CDR3 DNA is TGTGCCAGCAGCCCCGGACAGGCGTCTGGAAACACCATATATTTT.

This clone was found once. This chain uses TRBV28 with TRBJ1-3; the match to TRBD1 covers 7 bases. The CDR3 consists of 13 residues. Germline CDR1 MDHEN, CDR2 SYDVKM. The J segment lost 7 bases and the V segment lost 7 bases, leaving 7 bases of the junction unmatched. The CDR3 sequence is CASIDRVRNTIYF. The CDR3 DNA reads as TGTGCCAGCATTGACAGGGTGAGGAACACCATATATTTT. The whole variable domain, remainder taken from reference TRBV28 and TRBJ1-3, is DVKVTQSSRYLVKRTGEKVFLECVQDMDHENMFWYRQDPGLGLRLIYFSYDVKMKEKGDIPEGYSVSREKKERFSLILESASTNQTSMYLCASIDRVRNTIYFGEGSWLTVV.